This is a list of T cell receptor beta chains from one sample in a study of regulatory T cells in long-lasting Graves disease. Each CDR3 protein gets one entry after TCRdb re-called the multiplex PCR reads with MiXCR. The sample consists of around 430,000 distinct CDR3 sequences, about 20% of them appearing once. The sample consisted of peripheral blood mononuclear cells (PBMCs), taken when the disease was refractory, from a patient treated with antithyroid drugs. Receptors were obtained from a female donor with Graves disease. Both conserved end residues are part of each CDR3. D genes are given only for firm matches. Size is stated for part of the rows, as once, few or many counts, or as a class when the clone is expanded.

v_call,clone_size,d_call,j_call,cdr3_aa,cdr3_nt
TRBV19,-,-,TRBJ1-2,CASSETRDTVPYDYTF,TGTGCCAGTAGTGAAACCCGGGACACGGTTCCGTATGACTACACCTTC
TRBV6-5,-,TRBD1,TRBJ1-5,CASSYSSTGGFQPQHF,TGTGCCAGCAGTTACTCGAGTACAGGGGGCTTTCAGCCCCAGCATTTT
TRBV5-1,-,TRBD2,TRBJ2-7,CASSPTVSGTSREGREF,TGCGCCAGCAGCCCCACCGTGTCGGGGACTAGCCGAGAAGGGAGGGAGTTC
TRBV28,-,-,TRBJ1-1,CAGGEGGNTEAFF,TGTGCCGGCGGAGAGGGGGGGAACACTGAAGCTTTCTTT
TRBV20-1,many,-,TRBJ1-1,CSARDRSGVRHLMNTEAFF,TGCAGTGCTAGAGATCGGTCCGGGGTACGCCACCTAATGAACACTGAAGCTTTCTTT
TRBV7-2,-,-,TRBJ2-3,CASSLGRFPTDTQYF,TGTGCCAGCAGCTTAGGGCGATTCCCCACAGATACGCAGTATTTT
TRBV7-3,once,-,TRBJ1-1,CASSDLGANTEAFF,TGTGCCAGCAGCGACCTTGGGGCGAACACTGAAGCTTTCTTT
TRBV30,few,-,TRBJ1-1,CAWIPGVPEAFF,TGTGCCTGGATACCGGGGGTGCCTGAAGCTTTCTTT
TRBV7-2,-,-,TRBJ1-1,CASSPRLSTEAFF,TGTGCCAGCAGCCCCCGCCTATCCACTGAAGCTTTCTTT
TRBV7-8,many,TRBD1,TRBJ1-1,CASSSPGQPRAQAFF,TGTGCCAGCAGCTCCCCGGGACAGCCGCGGGCCCAAGCTTTCTTT
TRBV6-1,many,TRBD1,TRBJ1-2,CASSRTRDRSNGYTF,TGTGCCAGCAGTAGAACTCGGGACAGGTCTAATGGCTACACCTTC
TRBV13,few,-,TRBJ2-2,CASSLDRGSSQAGELFF,TGTGCCAGCAGCTTAGATCGGGGCAGCTCTCAGGCCGGGGAGCTGTTTTTT
TRBV28,many,TRBD1,TRBJ2-7,CASSPTGQGADEQYF,TGTGCCAGCAGTCCCACGGGACAGGGGGCGGACGAGCAGTACTTC
TRBV12-3/TRBV12-4,many,-,TRBJ1-1,CASSPAGAEAFF,TGTGCCAGCAGTCCTGCGGGAGCTGAAGCTTTCTTT
TRBV2,many,-,TRBJ1-6,CASSDVQANSPLHF,TGTGCCAGCAGTGATGTTCAGGCCAATTCACCCCTCCACTTT
TRBV2,few,TRBD2,TRBJ2-1,CASIWTSGRNEQFF,TGTGCCAGCATTTGGACTAGCGGTCGCAATGAGCAGTTCTTC
TRBV20-1,many,-,TRBJ1-6,CSARVSPRPLHF,TGCAGTGCTAGAGTATCACCCAGACCCCTCCACTTT
TRBV20-1,many,-,TRBJ1-2,CSARASGAYGYTF,TGCAGTGCTAGAGCGAGTGGGGCCTATGGCTACACCTTC
TRBV19,few,TRBD2,TRBJ2-6,CASRRLAGEGGANVLTF,TGTGCCAGTAGAAGGCTAGCGGGAGAGGGTGGGGCCAACGTCCTGACTTTC
TRBV28,few,-,TRBJ2-7,CASTSTYGEQYF,TGTGCCAGCACCTCCACGTACGGAGAGCAGTACTTC
TRBV5-1,-,-,TRBJ1-4,CASSLDRVATNEKLFF,TGCGCCAGCAGCTTGGACAGGGTTGCAACTAATGAAAAACTGTTTTTT
TRBV12-3/TRBV12-4,many,-,TRBJ2-5,CASSLAMGETQYF,TGTGCCAGCAGTTTAGCTATGGGGGAGACCCAGTACTTC
TRBV28,many,-,TRBJ1-2,CASSLQSVQANYGYTF,TGTGCCAGCAGTTTACAGTCGGTCCAAGCTAACTATGGCTACACCTTC
TRBV20-1,once,-,TRBJ2-5,CSARDMMAGPGGATETQYF,TGCAGTGCTAGAGATATGATGGCGGGACCAGGGGGGGCTACGGAGACCCAGTACTTC
TRBV6-5,many,-,TRBJ1-1,CASSSLIEMNTEAFF,TGTGCCAGCAGTTCCCTTATTGAAATGAACACTGAAGCTTTCTTT